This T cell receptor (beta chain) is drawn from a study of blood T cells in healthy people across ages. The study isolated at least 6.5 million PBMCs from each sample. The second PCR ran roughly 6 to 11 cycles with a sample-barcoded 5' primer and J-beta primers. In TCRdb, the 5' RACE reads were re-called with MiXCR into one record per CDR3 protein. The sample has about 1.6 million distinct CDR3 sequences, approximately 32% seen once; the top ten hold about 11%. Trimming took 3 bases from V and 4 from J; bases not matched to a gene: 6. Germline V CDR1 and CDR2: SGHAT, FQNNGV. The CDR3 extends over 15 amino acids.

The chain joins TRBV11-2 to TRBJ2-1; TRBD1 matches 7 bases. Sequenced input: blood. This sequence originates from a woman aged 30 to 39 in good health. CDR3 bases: TGTGCCAGCAGCTTCTCTGACAGGGCATACAATGAGCAGTTCTTC. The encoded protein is CASSFSDRAYNEQFF. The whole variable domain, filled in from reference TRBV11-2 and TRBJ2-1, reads EAGVAQSPRYKIIEKRQSVAFWCNPISGHATLYWYQQILGQGPKLLIQFQNNGVVDDSQLPKDRFSAERLKGVDSTLKIQPAKLEDSAVYLCASSFSDRAYNEQFFGPGTRLTVL.